These 27 T cell receptor beta chains share one sample of origin, sequenced in a study of blood T cell repertoires in COVID-19. Generated by immunoSEQ multiplex PCR, the TCRdb table keeps only in-frame clones and is missing some. The sample has about 200,000 clones, around 88% seen once. Sequenced sample: PBMCs or T cells enriched from blood (not recorded which). All receptors come from a woman aged 30 to 39 who had been exposed to COVID-19.

This sequence joins TRBV20-1 and TRBJ1-4; D is perhaps TRBD1 (6 bases). Deletions cut 7 bases from V and 5 bases from J, with 8 bases between. This CDR3 comprises 11 residues. Germline V lookup: CDR1 DFQATT, CDR2 SNEGSKA (reference sequence). CDR3 nucleotides: TGCAGTGGGGGGCAGAATGAAAAACTGTTTTTT. As protein: CSGGQNEKLFF.

The chain links TRBV3-1 (or the pseudogene TRBV3-2) to TRBJ1-1, with 10 nucleotides matching TRBD1. The germline CDR1 and CDR2 sequences are LGHDT and YNNKEL (reference sequence). The CDR3 runs to 16 residues. V dropped 4 bases and J dropped 1; count of bases not matched to a gene: 6. CDR3: CASSRRTGGKNTEAFF. Written as DNA, the CDR3 is TGTGCCAGCAGCCGGAGGACAGGGGGGAAGAACACTGAAGCTTTCTTT.

By share, this clone ranks as medium-sized. This sequence joins TRBV2 and TRBJ1-5; 12 nucleotides match TRBD1. Germline loops: CDR1 SNHLY, CDR2 FYNNEI. The CDR3 has 15 amino acids. V was pared by 7 bases and J by 5 bases, with 6 bases of the junction left unmatched. The CDR3 loop is CASTGQGAQDQPQHF. The CDR3 DNA follows: TGTGCCAGCACGGGACAGGGGGCGCAGGATCAGCCCCAGCATTTT.

V gene TRBV19 combines with J gene TRBJ1-4; 9 bases align to TRBD1. The germline gives CDR1 LNHDA, CDR2 SQIVND (reference sequence). V gave up 5 bases and J gave up 8 bases; unmatched junction bases: 9. This CDR3 is 15 amino acids long. The DNA for the CDR3 is TGTGCCAGTAGTCCTGCACAGGGGGCGCGGGAAAAACTGTTTTTT. Translation gives CASSPAQGAREKLFF. Combining the CDR3 with reference TRBV19 and TRBJ1-4 gives the whole variable domain DGGITQSPKYLFRKEGQNVTLSCEQNLNHDAMYWYRQDPGQGLRLIYYSQIVNDFQKGDIAEGYSVSREKKESFPLTVTSAQKNPTAFYLCASSPAQGAREKLFFGSGTQLSVL.

This chain links TRBV2 with TRBJ2-7; D is perhaps TRBD1 (7 bases). The V gene lost 9 bases and the J gene lost 4 bases, with 13 bases spanning the gap. From germline, CDR1 is SNHLY and CDR2 FYNNEI. The CDR3 runs 12 residues. The CDR3 protein is CASLTGTYEQYF. CDR3 sequence (DNA): TGTGCCAGTTTGACAGGGACTTACGAGCAGTACTTC.

Only a few counts were recorded for this clone. The chain combines TRBV12-3 or TRBV12-4 with TRBJ2-7; TRBD2 might be the D (6 bases). The CDR3 runs to 12 residues. V lost 5 bases and J lost 5, with 10 bases in between. The CDR3 reads CASSPRGNEQYF. In nucleotides, the CDR3 is TGTGCCAGCAGTCCTCGGGGGAACGAGCAGTACTTC.

The chain is built from TRBV5-6 and TRBJ2-1, with 11 bases identical to TRBD2. The CDR3 is 14 residues long. Per germline, CDR1 SGHDT and CDR2 YYEEEE. V lost 5 bases and J lost 12; bases outside the gene matches: 10. The CDR3 reads CASRQFPSGGPQFF. In DNA form, the CDR3 reads TGTGCCAGCAGACAGTTCCCTAGCGGGGGGCCGCAGTTCTTC.

This chain links TRBV5-1 with TRBJ1-6; D remains unclear. V dropped 0 bases and J dropped 0 bases, with 7 bases sitting between them. Germline V gives CDR1 SGHRS, CDR2 YFSETQ. There are 16 residues in the CDR3. This CDR3 reads CASSLDGSSYNSPLHF. CDR3 in DNA: TGCGCCAGCAGCTTGGATGGGAGCTCCTATAATTCACCCCTCCACTTT. The whole variable domain, remainder taken from reference TRBV5-1 and TRBJ1-6, is KAGVTQTPRYLIKTRGQQVTLSCSPISGHRSVSWYQQTPGQGLQFLFEYFSETQRNKGNFPGRFSGRQFSNSRSEMNVSTLELGDSALYLCASSLDGSSYNSPLHFGNGTRLTVT.

The chain links TRBV25-1 to TRBJ1-6, with D possibly matching TRBD1 (5 bases). Germline V gene data show CDR1 as MGHDK and CDR2 as SYGVNS. The CDR3 spans 11 residues. V lost 8 bases to trimming and J lost 14 bases, with 13 bases between them. The DNA for the CDR3 is TGTGCCAGCCGGTTAGGGGCTTCCCTCCACTTT. It encodes CASRLGASLHF.

The chain recombines TRBV7-9 with TRBJ2-7, with a possible D match to TRBD1 (6 bases). There are 15 residues in the CDR3. With 2 bases removed from V and 2 bases from J, the gap between germline ends came to 13 bases. Germline V gene lookup returns CDR1 SEHNR and CDR2 FQNEAQ (reference sequence). The DNA for the CDR3 is TGTGCCAGCAGCTTAACGGACAGACGTGCCTACGAGCAGTACTTC. Amino acids: CASSLTDRRAYEQYF.

The rearrangement uses TRBV25-1 and TRBJ1-4, with D possibly TRBD1 on 6 matching bases. The CDR3 covers 17 residues. Germline V gene sequence: CDR1 MGHDK, CDR2 SYGVNS. Trimming removed 3 bases at V and 10 bases at J, with 24 bases between. CDR3 sequence (DNA): TGTGCCAGCAGTGATTTAGCTCAGGGGATTTCAGGGGTAAAACTGTTTTTT. The encoded protein is CASSDLAQGISGVKLFF.

The chain carries TRBV5-6 and TRBJ2-7; D uncertain. The CDR3 is 12 residues long. Germline values: CDR1 SGHDT, CDR2 YYEEEE. Trimming took 4 bases from V and 4 from J, leaving 9 bases between them. CDR3 region: CASSQEPYEQYF. The DNA for the CDR3 is TGTGCCAGCAGCCAGGAACCTTACGAGCAGTACTTC.

The CDR3 region is CASSLVWPQEGLVGYGYTF. CDR3 nucleotide sequence: TGTGCCAGCAGCTTGGTCTGGCCTCAGGAGGGTTTAGTAGGCTATGGCTACACCTTC. The chain uses TRBV5-6 and TRBJ1-2; no clear D. The germline V gene has CDR1 SGHDT and CDR2 YYEEEE. Trimming removed 0 bases at V and 4 bases at J, with 25 bases between. The CDR3 extends over 19 amino acids.

The chain carries TRBV4-1 and TRBJ1-6; no clear D. The CDR3 is made up of 17 amino acids. The germline V gene encodes CDR1 MGHRA and CDR2 YSYEKL. The V gene lost 3 bases and the J gene lost 0 bases, with 12 bases spanning the gap. CDR3 bases: TGCGCCAGCAGCCATTCTAGTGAAAGCTCCTATAATTCACCCCTCCACTTT. Translated: CASSHSSESSYNSPLHF.

This clone was seen more than once but under ten times. This sequence joins TRBV5-1 and TRBJ1-2; D is possibly TRBD1 (6 bases). The V and J ends lost 5 bases and 8 bases respectively, with 16 bases between them. CDR1 and CDR2 (germline): SGHRS, YFSETQ. This CDR3 region has 13 residues. The CDR3 loop reads CASRTDTGTGYTF. DNA of the CDR3: TGCGCCAGCAGAACTGATACAGGGACGGGCTACACCTTC.

The chain carries TRBV5-1 and TRBJ2-6; D gene unclear. Germline CDR1 SGHRS, CDR2 YFSETQ. V lost 0 bases to trimming and J lost 3 bases, with 7 bases between them. CDR3 length equals 15 residues. The CDR3 sequence: CASSLGPVGANVLTF. DNA for the CDR3: TGCGCCAGCAGCTTGGGGCCAGTTGGGGCCAACGTCCTGACTTTC.

V is TRBV10-3 and J is TRBJ1-6, with 9 nucleotides matching TRBD1. Losses at the gene ends were 2 bases for V and 6 bases for J; bases not matched to a gene: 8. The CDR3 totals 17 residues. CDR1 is ENHRY and CDR2 is SYGVKD in the germline V gene. The CDR3 here is CAISERAGTGFNSPLHF. The DNA for the CDR3 is TGTGCCATCAGTGAGCGGGCCGGGACAGGGTTTAATTCACCCCTCCACTTT.

V gene TRBV9 combines with J gene TRBJ1-1, with D possibly TRBD1 on 5 matching bases. V lost 0 bases and J lost 2, with 11 bases in between. The CDR3 is 15 residues long. In germline, CDR1 is SGDLS, CDR2 YYNGEE. This CDR3 is CASSVEGVGNTEAFF. CDR3 DNA sequence: TGTGCCAGCAGCGTAGAAGGGGTTGGAAACACTGAAGCTTTCTTT.

The chain employs TRBV4-1 and TRBJ1-4, with 10 bases matching TRBD1. CDR1 MGHRA and CDR2 YSYEKL come from the germline V gene. V was pared by 5 bases and J by 5 bases, with 14 bases of the junction left unmatched. This CDR3 is 18 amino acids long. CDR3: CASSIRSRDRGQNEKLFF. The CDR3, as DNA: TGCGCCAGCAGCATACGGTCCCGGGACAGGGGCCAAAATGAAAAACTGTTTTTT.

This clone was detected only once. The junction and the germline gene differ at one end; a read error may be behind it. The rearrangement links TRBV5-1 to TRBJ1-2; 9 bases fit TRBD1. CDR3 size: 13 residues. CDR1 and CDR2 from the germline V gene are SGHRS and YFSETQ. Here the CDR3 reads CASSLGQGESEAF. The CDR3 DNA sequence: TGCGCCAGCAGCTTGGGACAGGGGGAATCCGAGGCCTTC.

This clone was seen once. The rearrangement uses TRBV20-1 and TRBJ2-7; D is perhaps TRBD1 (5 bases). V was shortened by 3 bases and J by 4 bases, with 10 bases between the two germline ends. Germline CDR1 is DFQATT and CDR2 is SNEGSKA (reference sequence). The CDR3 sequence is 12 residues long. The CDR3 nucleotides read TGCAGTGCTAGTCGGCAGGGTTACGAGCAGTACTTC. It specifies CSASRQGYEQYF.

V gene TRBV10-1 combines with J gene TRBJ1-1; 7 bases agree with TRBD1. V lost 3 bases to trimming and J lost 9 bases; unmatched junction nucleotides: 10. The CDR3 has 14 amino acids. CDR1 and CDR2 from the germline V gene are WNHNN and SYGVQD (reference sequence). The CDR3 region is CASSEGLQGVKAFF. The CDR3 DNA reads TGCGCCAGCAGTGAAGGCCTGCAGGGGGTAAAAGCTTTCTTT.

The gene calls are TRBV9 and TRBJ1-2; D is ambiguous. V dropped 0 bases and J dropped 2 bases, with 11 bases sitting between them. Germline CDR1 reads SGDLS; CDR2 reads YYNGEE. The CDR3 loop spans 15 amino acids. The CDR3 spells CASSVVQNLNYGYTF. The DNA of the CDR3 is TGTGCCAGCAGCGTAGTACAGAACTTGAACTATGGCTACACCTTC. Complete variable domain (other parts from reference TRBV9 and TRBJ1-2): DSGVTQTPKHLITATGQRVTLRCSPRSGDLSVYWYQQSLDQGLQFLIQYYNGEERAKGNILERFSAQQFPDLHSELNLSSLELGDSALYFCASSVVQNLNYGYTFGSGTRLTVV.

The rearrangement joins TRBV27 to TRBJ1-5, with D perhaps TRBD1 (5 bases). Trimming removed 6 bases from V and 4 bases from J, with 10 bases in between. The CDR3 has 13 amino acids. The germline V gene has CDR1 MNHEY and CDR2 SMNVEV (reference sequence). For the CDR3, the DNA is TGTGCCAGCAGCGCCCGGGGGAATCAGCCCCAGCATTTT. Translating it yields CASSARGNQPQHF.

The chain recombines TRBV5-4 with TRBJ2-7, with 9 bases matching TRBD2. V trimming: 4 bases; J trimming: 7 bases; junction bases outside the gene matches: 15. The germline gives CDR1 SGHNT, CDR2 YYREEE (reference sequence). CDR3 length: 16 amino acids. The chain's CDR3 is CASSRMNAGGPGEQYF. In nucleotides, the CDR3 is TGTGCCAGCAGCCGAATGAATGCGGGGGGGCCTGGGGAGCAGTACTTC.

This chain connects TRBV18 to TRBJ2-3; TRBD2 aligns across 11 bases. Trimming at V came to 5 bases and at J to 4 bases, leaving 8 bases not matched to a gene. Germline CDR1 KGHSH, CDR2 LQKENI. This CDR3 is built from 16 residues. The CDR3 loop reads CASSKTSGGTPDTQYF. In nucleotides, the CDR3 is TGTGCCAGCTCAAAAACTAGCGGGGGCACACCAGATACGCAGTATTTT.

The chain is built from TRBV2 and TRBJ2-3; 9 bases are a match to TRBD1. J was trimmed by 6 bases and V by 8 bases; bases with no gene match: 9. Germline CDR1 reads SNHLY; CDR2 reads FYNNEI. This CDR3 comprises 14 residues. CDR3 in amino acids: CASAGQGMGDTQYF. CDR3 nucleotides: TGTGCCAGCGCGGGACAGGGCATGGGGGATACGCAGTATTTT.